This T cell receptor beta chain comes out of a study of OX40 agonist ivuxolimab in advanced cancers. General observations from the study: Researchers did not establish what antigens the expanded peripheral T cells target. By week 6 at 0.1 to 3.0 mg/kg, blood CD4+ and CD8+ T cells had expanded clonally.

Patients had blood sampled at baseline and again on cycle 4 day 1 and cycle 7 day 1. Regarding this clone: What it binds is not known.

With 4 bases removed from V and 1 base from J, the gap between germline ends came to 11 bases. In germline, CDR1 is SGHRS, CDR2 YFSETQ. This CDR3 is built from 14 residues. Only in-frame clones appear in the TCRdb table, and some are missing; sequencing was by immunoSEQ multiplex PCR. The sample holds some 74,000 clones, 82% seen once. The material was CD4+ or CD8+ T cells sorted from blood, obtained in a trial of the OX40 agonist ivuxolimab. The source is an adult with an advanced solid tumor such as melanoma, head and neck, liver or kidney cancer. The chain recombines TRBV5-1 with TRBJ2-5, with D possibly TRBD1 on 5 matching bases. CDR3 in amino acids: CASSISGLQETQYF. Written as DNA, the CDR3 is TGCGCCAGCAGCATATCAGGGCTCCAAGAGACCCAGTACTTC.